Described below is a single T cell receptor (beta chain) sequence and its context. The CDR3 extends over 16 amino acids. Germline V gene data show CDR1 as SQVTM and CDR2 as ANQGSEA. V was pared by 0 bases and J by 10 bases, with 24 bases between. The record originates from a study of T cell responses to AZD1222 COVID-19 vaccine. Sequencing used immunoSEQ multiplex PCR; TCRdb keeps in-frame clones, though not all of them. Among 130,000 to 150,000 clones listed, 85% to 95% were seen once. The material was peripheral blood, obtained after recovery from COVID-19. This clonotype was obtained from an adult who had recovered from COVID-19. This chain uses TRBV29-1 with TRBJ2-5; the D gene is possibly TRBD2 (5 bases). CDR3 coding DNA: TGCAGCGTTGAAGATCTAAGGACCGGACTCAAGTTGAGCCAGTACTTC. Its translation: CSVEDLRTGLKLSQYF.